Listed below are T cell receptor beta chains from one sample, sequenced in a study of T cells in Graves' hyperthyroidism and ophthalmopathy. Each CDR3 protein is one row after TCRdb ran MiXCR on the multiplex PCR reads. The sample carries around 60,000 distinct CDR3 sequences, roughly 49% recorded once. The sequencing sample was made of blood. The receptors originated from a woman aged 25 to 39 with Graves' ophthalmopathy. The conserved cysteine and the conserved F or W are not part of the CDR3 here. The order of the fields is V gene, clone size, J gene, CDR3 length, CDR3 protein. The listing skips clone size in some rows; elsewhere it reads once, few, many or a size class.

>TRBV7-2|many|TRBJ2-5|9
ASSLAETQY
>TRBV30|many|TRBJ1-6|11
AWADTDNSPLH
>TRBV27|.|TRBJ2-7|13
ASSPTSGGPYEQY
>TRBV28|many|TRBJ2-7|12
ASSLTGGRYEQY
>TRBV29-1|.|TRBJ1-3|12
SVEEGRSGNTIY
>TRBV14|many|TRBJ2-6|16
ASSPIPGISSGANVLT
>TRBV7-3|.|TRBJ1-5|17
ASSLGGTGELFFNQPQH
>TRBV20-1|many|TRBJ2-2|13
SARKSGRAAGELF
>TRBV27|.|TRBJ1-4|13
ASSLGTGAGEKLF
>TRBV27|few|TRBJ1-5|14
AGTTNQEFRDQPQH
>TRBV20-1|.|TRBJ2-5|14
SASRTSGRASETQY
>TRBV20-1|.|TRBJ1-5|14
SAGTGATNRNQPQH
>TRBV24-1|once|TRBJ2-5|15
ATSDLSGTGFKETQY
>TRBV20-1|many|TRBJ2-2|12
SASRAGNTGELF
>TRBV5-5|.|TRBJ1-4|14
ASRLDDLGNDEKLF
>TRBV10-2|many|TRBJ2-5|13
ASSEFGSGWETQY
>TRBV19|.|TRBJ1-1|13
ASRPGPLMNTEAL
>TRBV9|.|TRBJ2-1|11
ASSVATRDEQF
>TRBV5-1|.|TRBJ2-7|13
ASSSTGDFTYEQY
>TRBV29-1|.|TRBJ1-5|12
SVESGQHNQPQH
>TRBV6-5|.|TRBJ2-5|13
ASSYSSLGNQPQY
>TRBV20-1|once|TRBJ2-1|13
SARVTSAGYNEQF
>TRBV20-1|.|TRBJ2-7|9
SARDPGEQY
>TRBV2|many|TRBJ1-3|11
ASFQTDGNTIY
>TRBV30|few|TRBJ1-2|11
AWSRGRIYGYT
>TRBV10-2|medium-sized|TRBJ2-7|14
ASSVPPASNSYEQY
>TRBV3-1|many|TRBJ2-7|16
ASSQDPARTSGSPEQY
>TRBV24-1|medium-sized|TRBJ2-3|11
ATSAVSFDTQY
>TRBV19|.|TRBJ2-1|11
ASSIDYYNEQF
>TRBV5-6|.|TRBJ1-1|11
ASSNRVILTAF
>TRBV6-1|many|TRBJ2-7|13
ASSAYEDTAYEQY
>TRBV11-1|.|TRBJ1-5|13
ASSLATGPGQPRH
>TRBV7-2|many|TRBJ1-3|12
ASSLRRGVDTIY
>TRBV12-3/TRBV12-4|many|TRBJ2-6|15
ASSTNRVGSGANVLT
>TRBV20-1|many|TRBJ2-7|11
SARDLVSYEQY
>TRBV10-3|.|TRBJ2-7|12
AISGAGAGYEQY
>TRBV2|.|TRBJ2-6|14
ASSEAPGAGANVLT
>TRBV9|.|TRBJ2-2|13
ASSVAGSGTRELF
>TRBV2|medium-sized|TRBJ1-6|11
ASNREENSPLH
>TRBV12-3/TRBV12-4|many|TRBJ1-4|12
ASRSGQTNEKLF
>TRBV7-9|many|TRBJ2-1|14
ASTFASGRIGGEQF
>TRBV5-1|many|TRBJ2-5|14
ASCKEREGLFETQY
>TRBV20-1|.|TRBJ1-2|12
SARERDSYNGYT
>TRBV20-1|.|TRBJ1-2|11
SAREIRSSGNT
>TRBV19|.|TRBJ1-6|13
ASSMTGQGYSPLH
>TRBV6-1|many|TRBJ1-5|11
ASQQGVNQPQH
>TRBV9|.|TRBJ2-3|15
ASSVGSSGPCTDTQY
>TRBV6-1|many|TRBJ1-2|12
ASYGTESSGGYT
>TRBV10-3|many|TRBJ2-5|10
AISDQGWAQY
>TRBV14|.|TRBJ1-4|15
TSSQESWDGINEKLF
>TRBV6-4|many|TRBJ2-1|14
ASSDLGGSSYNEQF
>TRBV20-1|.|TRBJ1-4|13
SAFPPGRGGEKLF
>TRBV6-1|.|TRBJ1-2|11
ASSEDRGYGYT
>TRBV7-1|.|TRBJ2-1|14
ASSSSGTSTNNERF
>TRBV12-3/TRBV12-4|many|TRBJ2-5|11
ASSFRVVETQY